Below, 25 T cell receptor beta chains from the same sample are listed, as sequenced in a study of cytomegalovirus exposure and HLA in healthy donors. The study ran its PCR with 60 Vbeta and 13 Jbeta primers. The method was immunoSEQ multiplex PCR; TCRdb's version includes in-frame clones alone and lacks a portion of them. With 60,000 to 65,000 clones in the sample, the ten largest clones hold approximately 5%. Sequenced sample: PBMCs. The receptors were sampled from a man aged 30-40 years in good health and CMV-seropositive.

V usage is TRBV5-1 and J usage is TRBJ1-1; D not certain. The CDR3 spans 14 residues. In germline, CDR1 is SGHRS, CDR2 YFSETQ. V was pared by 0 bases and J by 3 bases, with 9 bases between. Written as DNA, the CDR3 is TGCGCCAGCAGCTTGGGAGGCAGAGACACTGAAGCTTTCTTT. Its protein is CASSLGGRDTEAFF.

V gene TRBV30 combines with J gene TRBJ2-5, with TRBD1 matching over 8 bases. The length of the CDR3 is 14 residues. Germline-derived CDR1 and CDR2 are GTSNPN and SVGIG (reference sequence). Losses at the gene ends were 0 bases for V and 5 bases for J; bases not matched to a gene: 5. CDR3 residues: CAWSVGQGAETQYF. The CDR3, as DNA: TGTGCCTGGAGTGTTGGTCAGGGGGCGGAGACCCAGTACTTC.

V is TRBV4-1 and J is TRBJ2-1; 14 bases agree with TRBD2. This CDR3 contains 18 residues. From germline, CDR1 is MGHRA and CDR2 YSYEKL. Trimming took 2 bases from V and 5 from J; bases not matched to a gene: 8. For the CDR3, the DNA is TGCGCCAGCAGCCAAACGACTAGCGGGAGGGCGTCCGACAATGAGCAGTTCTTC. It encodes CASSQTTSGRASDNEQFF.

In regard to this clone: The junction shows a germline mismatch at one end, possibly a read error. Other DNA sequences in this specimen translate into the identical CDR3. The CDR3 sequence is CAGRTGVPYNSPLHF. Written as DNA, the CDR3 is TGTGCCGGGAGGACGGGAGTCCCCTATAATTCACCCCTACACTTT. The gene calls are TRBV30 and TRBJ1-6; no definite D call. Germline CDR1 is GTSNPN and CDR2 is SVGIG (reference sequence). This CDR3 contains 15 residues.

The chain has TRBV5-6 and TRBJ2-3, with TRBD2 matching 10 bases. This CDR3 contains 15 residues. With 3 bases clipped from V and 5 bases from J, the junction kept 6 bases outside the gene matches. Germline V gene lookup returns CDR1 SGHDT and CDR2 YYEEEE. The CDR3 bases are TGTGCCAGCAGCTCCTCGGGACTAGCGAAAGATACGCAGTATTTT. Protein product: CASSSSGLAKDTQYF.

The chain recombines TRBV6-5 with TRBJ2-7, with D perhaps matching TRBD2 (6 bases). This CDR3 comprises 13 residues. In germline, CDR1 is MNHEY, CDR2 SVGAGI. Trimming left V 10 bases short and J 4 bases short, with 17 bases between. CDR3 residues: CAIRTGRRYEQYF. The CDR3 DNA is TGTGCCATCCGGACGGGGAGGAGGTACGAGCAGTACTTC.

The rearrangement uses TRBV28 and TRBJ2-5; D perhaps matches TRBD1 (6 bases). Germline V gene sequence: CDR1 MDHEN, CDR2 SYDVKM. The CDR3 spans 14 residues. Trimming stripped 7 bases from V and 1 base from J, with 13 bases between. CDR3: CASTHGTTQETQYF. DNA for the CDR3: TGTGCCAGCACCCATGGGACAACCCAAGAGACCCAGTACTTC.

CDR3: CASSLVQTNTGELFF. CDR3 DNA sequence: TGCGCCAGCAGCTTGGTACAGACGAACACCGGGGAGCTGTTTTTT. The chain is built from TRBV5-1 and TRBJ2-2; D remains unclear. The CDR3 spans 15 residues. V gave up 0 bases and J gave up 0 bases, with 6 bases separating them. The germline V gene has CDR1 SGHRS and CDR2 YFSETQ. The full variable domain, completed using reference TRBV5-1 and TRBJ2-2, is KAGVTQTPRYLIKTRGQQVTLSCSPISGHRSVSWYQQTPGQGLQFLFEYFSETQRNKGNFPGRFSGRQFSNSRSEMNVSTLELGDSALYLCASSLVQTNTGELFFGEGSRLTVL.

V gene TRBV6-4 combines with J gene TRBJ2-7; D call uncertain. V was shortened by 10 bases and J by 2 bases, with 15 bases between the two germline ends. The germline gives CDR1 MRHNA, CDR2 SNTAGT. The CDR3 is 13 residues long. The CDR3 coding sequence is TGTGCCACCCCCCAGTGTTGTACCTACGAGCAGTACTTC. Translated, it gives CATPQCCTYEQYF.

Details on this clone: Germline and junction disagree at one end, which may indicate a read error. The chain joins TRBV9 to TRBJ2-1, with TRBD1 matching 7 bases. In germline, CDR1 is SGDLS, CDR2 YYNGEE. The CDR3 sequence is 15 residues long. The CDR3 reads CASSPWDSSDNEQFF. The CDR3 DNA sequence: TGTGCCAGCAGCCCTTGGGACAGCTCCGACAATGAGCAGTTCTTC.

The chain has TRBV7-9 and TRBJ1-1, with TRBD1 matching 7 bases. The CDR3 loop spans 14 amino acids. V shed 2 bases, J shed 4 bases, and the junction held 4 bases outside the gene matches. CDR1 is SEHNR and CDR2 is FQNEAQ in the germline V gene (reference sequence). CDR3 bases: TGTGCCAGCAGCTTAAAGAAGGGGGCCACTGAAGCTTTCTTT. Protein product: CASSLKKGATEAFF. Full variable domain (rest looked up from reference TRBV7-9 and TRBJ1-1): DTGVSQNPRHKITKRGQNVTFRCDPISEHNRLYWYRQTLGQGPEFLTYFQNEAQLEKSRLLSDRFSAERPKGSFSTLEIQRTEQGDSAMYLCASSLKKGATEAFFGQGTRLTVV.

This chain uses TRBV7-6 with TRBJ2-7; D might be TRBD1 (6 bases). The length of the CDR3 is 15 residues. The V and J ends lost 2 bases and 1 base respectively, with 12 bases between them. Germline V gene data show CDR1 as SGHVS and CDR2 as FNYEAQ. In DNA form, the CDR3 reads TGTGCCAGCAGCTTATTCAGGGGCCAGTCCTACGAGCAGTACTTC. Amino acids: CASSLFRGQSYEQYF.

This chain uses TRBV5-8 with TRBJ2-6; TRBD1 aligns across 7 bases. J lost 2 bases, V lost 4 bases, and 6 bases had no gene match. Germline CDR1 and CDR2: SGHTS and YDEGEE. The length of the CDR3 is 16 residues. CDR3 coding DNA: TGTGCCAGCAGCGACGGACAGGCGGCTGGGGCCAACGTCCTGACTTTC. Protein: CASSDGQAAGANVLTF.

The chain has TRBV9 and TRBJ2-3, with TRBD2 identical over 9 bases. The CDR3 spans 16 residues. The germline V gene encodes CDR1 SGDLS and CDR2 YYNGEE. With 0 bases clipped from V and 4 bases from J, the junction kept 6 bases outside the gene matches. CDR3 DNA: TGTGCCAGCAGCGTAGGTGCGGGGGGGCGCTCAGATACGCAGTATTTT. Protein sequence: CASSVGAGGRSDTQYF. Supplemented by reference TRBV9 and TRBJ2-3, the full variable domain reads DSGVTQTPKHLITATGQRVTLRCSPRSGDLSVYWYQQSLDQGLQFLIQYYNGEERAKGNILERFSAQQFPDLHSELNLSSLELGDSALYFCASSVGAGGRSDTQYFGPGTRLTVL.

This chain uses TRBV30 with TRBJ2-1; D is perhaps TRBD1 (6 bases). The CDR3 sequence is 13 residues long. Trimming removed 0 bases at V and 6 bases at J, with 9 bases between. Germline CDR1 is GTSNPN and CDR2 is SVGIG (reference sequence). In DNA form, the CDR3 reads TGTGCCTGGAGTGTTCACAGGGCCAATGAGCAGTTCTTC. It yields the protein CAWSVHRANEQFF.

The chain combines TRBV5-1 with TRBJ2-7, with D possibly TRBD2 on 5 matching bases. V was cut by 4 bases and J by 0 bases, with 11 bases left in between. Germline V gene data show CDR1 as SGHRS and CDR2 as YFSETQ. CDR3 length equals 14 residues. The CDR3 sequence: CASSLPGNSYEQYF. In DNA form, the CDR3 reads TGCGCCAGCAGCCTGCCGGGGAACTCCTACGAGCAGTACTTC.

The J gene is TRBJ2-1, the V gene TRBV6-1; perhaps TRBD2 as D (5 bases). The CDR3 loop spans 15 amino acids. The germline V gene encodes CDR1 MNHNS and CDR2 SASEGT. Trimming removed 6 bases at V and 5 bases at J, with 17 bases between. The CDR3 DNA is TGTGCCAGCAGAAATAGCGCGCCGATGAACAATGAGCAGTTCTTC. Translated, it gives CASRNSAPMNNEQFF.

The J gene is TRBJ1-3, the V gene TRBV9, with 8 bases lining up with TRBD1. CDR3 length: 16 amino acids. V lost 4 bases, J lost 0 bases, and 6 bases stayed unmatched. Germline V gene sequence: CDR1 SGDLS, CDR2 YYNGEE. The CDR3 DNA sequence: TGTGCCAGCAGCACTTTTACAGGGGGCTCTGGAAACACCATATATTTT. Amino acids: CASSTFTGGSGNTIYF.

This sequence joins TRBV5-1 and TRBJ2-3; 10 nucleotides align to TRBD1. The junction had 3 bases not matched to a gene; V was cut back by 4 bases and J by 1 base. CDR1 is SGHRS, CDR2 YFSETQ, per germline. CDR3 length: 15 amino acids. The CDR3 DNA reads TGCGCCAGCAGCGTAGGGACAGGGGGCACAGATACGCAGTATTTT. This gives the protein CASSVGTGGTDTQYF.

Worth noting for this clone: At one end the junction does not follow the germline gene, possibly because of a read error. The sample has other DNA sequences that encode this CDR3 too. The rearrangement uses TRBV6-6 and TRBJ1-6; a weak D match, TRBD1 (6 bases). CDR1 and CDR2 (germline): MNHNY, SVGAGI (reference sequence). The CDR3 has 15 residues. As DNA, the CDR3 is TGTGCCAGCTCCCCCGCAGGGGAAGAGGGTTCACCCCTACACTTT. The encoded protein is CASSPAGEEGSPLHF.

Remarks on this clone: One end of the junction does not line up with germline, which may come from a read error. V usage is TRBV7-6 and J usage is TRBJ2-3; 10 nucleotides match TRBD2. In germline, CDR1 is SGHVS, CDR2 FNYEAQ. CDR3 size: 17 residues. The CDR3 here is CASSVAQVAGGPDTQYF. The CDR3 bases are TGTGCCAGCAGCGTAGCGCAGGTAGCGGGGGGTCCAGATACGCAGTATTTT.

The chain carries TRBV5-6 and TRBJ1-2; 7 bases match TRBD1. The ends lost 5 bases at V and 4 bases at J; junction bases unmatched: 11. Germline V lookup: CDR1 SGHDT, CDR2 YYEEEE. This CDR3 is built from 15 residues. Here the CDR3 reads CASRPTRQGPYGYTF. The CDR3, as DNA: TGTGCCAGCAGGCCGACGAGACAGGGCCCCTATGGCTACACCTTC.

The rearrangement links TRBV15 to TRBJ1-3, with D unresolved. V lost 0 bases, J lost 2 bases, and 8 bases lay in between. The germline gives CDR1 LNHNV, CDR2 YYDKDF (reference sequence). The CDR3 spans 15 residues. CDR3 in amino acids: CATSRDQGAGNTIYF. As DNA, the CDR3 is TGTGCCACCAGCAGAGATCAAGGAGCTGGAAACACCATATATTTT.

Notes on this clone: Other nucleotide sequences in the sample specify the same CDR3. The gene calls are TRBV7-2 and TRBJ2-1; 8 nucleotides match TRBD1. The CDR3 is 13 residues long. Trimming took 5 bases from V and 7 from J; bases not matched to a gene: 4. Germline values: CDR1 SGHTA, CDR2 FQGNSA. This CDR3 is CASSLDRGNEQFF. CDR3 bases: TGTGCCAGCAGCCTCGACAGGGGTAATGAGCAGTTCTTC.

This chain connects TRBV30 to TRBJ1-6; the D gene is possibly TRBD1 (6 bases). The CDR3 runs to 14 residues. From germline, CDR1 is GTSNPN and CDR2 SVGIG (reference sequence). V lost 3 bases to trimming and J lost 9 bases, with 15 bases between them. The CDR3: CAWSLDGGRSPLHF. The CDR3 DNA follows: TGTGCCTGGAGCCTGGACGGGGGGCGTTCACCCCTCCACTTT.